This T cell receptor (beta chain) was recorded in a study of response to subunit inactivated influenza vaccine. Study-level points and caveats: Few new T cells, the authors suggested, are recruited by each seasonal influenza vaccination.

Each CDR3 protein is one row after TCRdb ran MiXCR on the RT-PCR reads. The table has some 600,000 distinct CDR3 sequences, around 13% seen once. J gave up 6 bases and V 5 bases, and 8 bases lay outside the gene matches. This CDR3 has 14 amino acids. Germline CDR1 ENHRY, CDR2 SYGVKD. On this clonotype: Its specificity is unknown.

V and J are TRBV10-3 and TRBJ2-7; 9 nucleotides match TRBD1. The material was PBMCs from blood, obtained 14 to 15 days before vaccination. This sequence was found in a man in his fifties or sixties who received an inactivated influenza vaccine. The CDR3 loop is CAISLDRGVSEQYF. CDR3 bases: TGTGCCATCAGTTTGGACAGGGGAGTGTCCGAGCAGTACTTC.